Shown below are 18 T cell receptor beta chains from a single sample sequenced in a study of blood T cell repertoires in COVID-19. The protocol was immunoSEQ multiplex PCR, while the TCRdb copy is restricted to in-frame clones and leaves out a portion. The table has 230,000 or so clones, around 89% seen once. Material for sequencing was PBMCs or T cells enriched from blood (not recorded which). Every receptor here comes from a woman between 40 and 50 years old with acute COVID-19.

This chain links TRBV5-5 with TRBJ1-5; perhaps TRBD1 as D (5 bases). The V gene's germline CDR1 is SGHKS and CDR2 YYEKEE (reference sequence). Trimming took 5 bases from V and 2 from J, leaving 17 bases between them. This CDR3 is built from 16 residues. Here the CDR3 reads CASRETVSYGNQPQHF. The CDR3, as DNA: TGTGCCAGCAGAGAGACAGTGAGTTATGGCAATCAGCCCCAGCATTTT.

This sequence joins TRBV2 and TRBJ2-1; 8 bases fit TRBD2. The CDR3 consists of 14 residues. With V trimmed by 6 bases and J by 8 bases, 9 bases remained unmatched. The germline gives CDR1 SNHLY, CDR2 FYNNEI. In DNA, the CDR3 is TGTGCCAGCAGGCCCAGGACTAGCCCGGATGAGCAGTTCTTC. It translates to CASRPRTSPDEQFF.

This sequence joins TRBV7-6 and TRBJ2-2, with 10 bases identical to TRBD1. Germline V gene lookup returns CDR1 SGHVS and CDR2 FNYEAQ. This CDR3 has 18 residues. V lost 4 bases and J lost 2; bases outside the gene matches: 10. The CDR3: CASSSPGQGSGNTGELFF. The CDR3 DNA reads TGTGCCAGCAGCTCCCCGGGACAGGGGTCGGGTAACACCGGGGAGCTGTTTTTT. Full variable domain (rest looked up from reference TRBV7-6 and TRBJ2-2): GAGVSQSPRYKVTKRGQDVALRCDPISGHVSLYWYRQALGQGPEFLTYFNYEAQQDKSGLPNDRFSAERPEGSISTLTIQRTEQRDSAMYRCASSSPGQGSGNTGELFFGEGSRLTVL.

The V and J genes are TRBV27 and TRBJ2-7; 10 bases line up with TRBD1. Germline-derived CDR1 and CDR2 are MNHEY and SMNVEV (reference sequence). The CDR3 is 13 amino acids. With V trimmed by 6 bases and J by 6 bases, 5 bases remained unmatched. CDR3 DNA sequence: TGTGCCAGCAGGAGACAGGGGGCTATCGAGCAGTACGTC. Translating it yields CASRRQGAIEQYV.

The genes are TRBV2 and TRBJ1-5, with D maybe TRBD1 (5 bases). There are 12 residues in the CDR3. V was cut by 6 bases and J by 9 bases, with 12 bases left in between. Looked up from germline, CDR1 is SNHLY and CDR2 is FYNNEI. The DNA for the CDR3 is TGTGCCAGCAGCCTCGACAGCTTGCCCCAGCATTTT. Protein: CASSLDSLPQHF.

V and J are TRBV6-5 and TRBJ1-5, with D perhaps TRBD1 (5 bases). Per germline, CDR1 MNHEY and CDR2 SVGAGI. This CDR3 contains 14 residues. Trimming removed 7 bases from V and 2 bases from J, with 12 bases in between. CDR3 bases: TGTGCCAGCATGACGGGGGGGGGCAATCAGCCCCAGCATTTT. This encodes CASMTGGGNQPQHF.

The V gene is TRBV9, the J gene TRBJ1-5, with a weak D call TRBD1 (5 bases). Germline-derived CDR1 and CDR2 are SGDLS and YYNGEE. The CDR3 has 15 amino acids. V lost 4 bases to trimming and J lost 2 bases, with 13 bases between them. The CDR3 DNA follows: TGTGCCAGCAGCCCGGAGTCGGGGGGCAATCAGCCCCAGCATTTT. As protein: CASSPESGGNQPQHF. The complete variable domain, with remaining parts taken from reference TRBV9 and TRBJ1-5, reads DSGVTQTPKHLITATGQRVTLRCSPRSGDLSVYWYQQSLDQGLQFLIQYYNGEERAKGNILERFSAQQFPDLHSELNLSSLELGDSALYFCASSPESGGNQPQHFGDGTRLSIL.

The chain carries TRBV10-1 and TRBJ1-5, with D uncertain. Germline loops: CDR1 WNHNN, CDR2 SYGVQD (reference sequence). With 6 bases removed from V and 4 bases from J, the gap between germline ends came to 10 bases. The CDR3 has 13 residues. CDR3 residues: CASSAGKNQPQHF. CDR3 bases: TGCGCCAGCAGCGCCGGGAAAAATCAGCCCCAGCATTTT.

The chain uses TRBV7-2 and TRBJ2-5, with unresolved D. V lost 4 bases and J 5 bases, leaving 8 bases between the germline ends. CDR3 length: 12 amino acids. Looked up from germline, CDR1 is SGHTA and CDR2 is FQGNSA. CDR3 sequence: CASSYAVETQYF. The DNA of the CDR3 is TGTGCCAGCAGCTACGCGGTGGAGACCCAGTACTTC.

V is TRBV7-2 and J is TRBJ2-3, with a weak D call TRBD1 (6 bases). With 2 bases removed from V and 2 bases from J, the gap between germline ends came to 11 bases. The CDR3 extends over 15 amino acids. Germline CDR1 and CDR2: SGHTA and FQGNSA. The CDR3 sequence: CASSLNQGFTDTQYF. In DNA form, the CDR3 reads TGTGCCAGCAGCTTAAATCAGGGGTTCACAGATACGCAGTATTTT.

The CDR3: CASRGSGYNEQFF. CDR3 nucleotide sequence: TGTGCCAGTAGAGGGTCGGGGTACAATGAGCAGTTCTTC. This chain joins TRBV19 and TRBJ2-1; D is perhaps TRBD2 (5 bases). Trimming took off 6 bases at V and 4 bases at J, with 10 bases between the two ends. CDR3 length equals 13 residues. The germline CDR1 and CDR2 sequences are LNHDA and SQIVND (reference sequence).

Here the CDR3 DNA reads TGTGCCAGCAGGTGGACAGGTCGAAATGGCTACACCTTC. This encodes CASRWTGRNGYTF. The chain links TRBV28 to TRBJ1-2; 7 nucleotides align to TRBD1. The germline V gene has CDR1 MDHEN and CDR2 SYDVKM. This CDR3 has 13 residues. Trimming removed 6 bases from V and 6 bases from J; junction bases left unmatched: 7.

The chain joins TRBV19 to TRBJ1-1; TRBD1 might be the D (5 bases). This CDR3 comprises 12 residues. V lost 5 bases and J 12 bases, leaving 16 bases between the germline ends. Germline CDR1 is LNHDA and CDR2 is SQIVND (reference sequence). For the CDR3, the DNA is TGTGCCAGTAGTCTCAAGGGGCTGAGAACTTTCTTT. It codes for CASSLKGLRTFF.

The CDR3 spells CASSDRFRESYEQYV. CDR3 coding DNA: TGTGCCAGCAGTGATAGATTCCGGGAGTCCTACGAGCAGTACGTC. The chain couples TRBV25-1 to TRBJ2-7; TRBD2 is a possible D gene (6 bases). V lost 3 bases and J lost 1, with 13 bases in between. The CDR3 runs to 15 residues. Germline-derived CDR1 and CDR2 are MGHDK and SYGVNS.

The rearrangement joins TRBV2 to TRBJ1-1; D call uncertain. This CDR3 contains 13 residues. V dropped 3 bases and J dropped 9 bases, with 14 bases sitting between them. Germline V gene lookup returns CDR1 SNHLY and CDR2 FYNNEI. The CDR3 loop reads CASSEQSRDKAFF. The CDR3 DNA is TGTGCCAGCAGTGAGCAGTCCCGCGACAAAGCTTTCTTT. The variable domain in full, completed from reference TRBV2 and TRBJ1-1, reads EPEVTQTPSHQVTQMGQEVILRCVPISNHLYFYWYRQILGQKVEFLVSFYNNEISEKSEIFDDQFSVERPDGSNFTLKIRSTKLEDSAMYFCASSEQSRDKAFFGQGTRLTVV.

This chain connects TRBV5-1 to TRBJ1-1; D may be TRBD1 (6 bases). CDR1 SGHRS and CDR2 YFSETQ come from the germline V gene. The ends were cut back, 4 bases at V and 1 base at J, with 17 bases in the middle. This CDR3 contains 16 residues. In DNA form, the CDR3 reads TGCGCCAGCAGCGATCGCCCCATGACAGGGAACACTGAAGCTTTCTTT. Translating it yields CASSDRPMTGNTEAFF. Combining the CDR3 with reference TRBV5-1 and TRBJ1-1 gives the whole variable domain KAGVTQTPRYLIKTRGQQVTLSCSPISGHRSVSWYQQTPGQGLQFLFEYFSETQRNKGNFPGRFSGRQFSNSRSEMNVSTLELGDSALYLCASSDRPMTGNTEAFFGQGTRLTVV.

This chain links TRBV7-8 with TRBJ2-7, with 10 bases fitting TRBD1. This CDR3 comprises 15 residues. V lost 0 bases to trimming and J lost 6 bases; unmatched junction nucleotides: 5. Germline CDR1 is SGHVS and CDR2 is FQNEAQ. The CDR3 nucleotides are TGTGCCAGCAGCTTAGCGCCCGACAGGGGGCGCGAGCAGTACGTC. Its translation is CASSLAPDRGREQYV.

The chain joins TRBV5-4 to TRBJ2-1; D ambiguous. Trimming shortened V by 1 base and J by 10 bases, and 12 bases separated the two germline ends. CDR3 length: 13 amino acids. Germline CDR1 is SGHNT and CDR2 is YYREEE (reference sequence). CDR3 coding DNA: TGTGCCAGCAGCTTGCCGCTACTCTCAGAGCAGTTCTTC. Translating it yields CASSLPLLSEQFF.